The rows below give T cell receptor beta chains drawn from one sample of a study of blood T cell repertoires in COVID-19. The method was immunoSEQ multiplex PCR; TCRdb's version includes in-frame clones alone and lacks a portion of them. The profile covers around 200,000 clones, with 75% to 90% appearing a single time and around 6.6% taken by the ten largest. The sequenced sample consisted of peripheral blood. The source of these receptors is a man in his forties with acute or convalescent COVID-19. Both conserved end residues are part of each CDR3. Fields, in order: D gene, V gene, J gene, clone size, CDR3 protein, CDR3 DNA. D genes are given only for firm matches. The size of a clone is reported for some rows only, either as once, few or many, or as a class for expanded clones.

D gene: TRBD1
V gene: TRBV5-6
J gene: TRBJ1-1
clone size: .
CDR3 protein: CASSWDRIRAEAFF
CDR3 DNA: TGTGCCAGCAGCTGGGACAGGATACGGGCTGAAGCTTTCTTT

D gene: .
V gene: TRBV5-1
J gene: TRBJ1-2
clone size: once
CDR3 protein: CASSSSGQGLEKIYGYTF
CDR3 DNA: TGCGCCAGCAGCTCAAGTGGGCAGGGACTTGAGAAGATCTATGGCTACACCTTC

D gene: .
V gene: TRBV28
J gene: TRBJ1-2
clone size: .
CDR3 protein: CASRPAPPYF
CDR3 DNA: TGTGCCAGCAGGCCTGCACCCCCCTACTTC

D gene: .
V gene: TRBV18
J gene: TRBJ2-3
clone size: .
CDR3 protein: CASSLGGAPAADTQYF
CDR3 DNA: TGTGCCAGCTCACTAGGTGGGGCCCCCGCCGCAGATACGCAGTATTTT

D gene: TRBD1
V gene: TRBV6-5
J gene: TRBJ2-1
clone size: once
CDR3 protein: CASSHRTGVHNEQFF
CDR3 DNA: TGTGCCAGCAGTCACCGGACAGGGGTCCACAATGAGCAGTTCTTC

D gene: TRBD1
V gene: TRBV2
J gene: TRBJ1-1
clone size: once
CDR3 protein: CASSKGQRNTEAFF
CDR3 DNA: TGTGCCAGCAGTAAGGGACAGCGGAACACTGAAGCTTTCTTT

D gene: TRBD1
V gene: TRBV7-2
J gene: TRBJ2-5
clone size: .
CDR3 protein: CASSKGTALQETQYF
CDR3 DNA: TGTGCCAGCAGCAAAGGGACAGCCTTACAAGAGACCCAGTACTTC

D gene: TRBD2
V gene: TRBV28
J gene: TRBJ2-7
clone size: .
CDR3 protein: CASSFTGRGYEQYF
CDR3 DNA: TGTGCCAGCAGTTTCACGGGGAGGGGCTACGAGCAGTACTTC

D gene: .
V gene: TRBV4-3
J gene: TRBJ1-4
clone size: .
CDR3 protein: CASSRGDITNEKLFF
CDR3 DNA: TGCGCCAGCAGCCGAGGGGACATTACTAATGAAAAACTGTTTTTT

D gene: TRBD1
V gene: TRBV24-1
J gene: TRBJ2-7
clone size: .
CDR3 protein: CATSGRGQQKSSYEQYF
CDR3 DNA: TGTGCCACCAGTGGCCGGGGACAGCAAAAAAGCTCCTACGAGCAGTACTTC

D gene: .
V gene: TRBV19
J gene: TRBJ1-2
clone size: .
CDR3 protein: CASTFGRGSGSYGYTF
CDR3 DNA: TGTGCCAGTACCTTTGGGAGAGGCTCGGGAAGCTATGGCTACACCTTC

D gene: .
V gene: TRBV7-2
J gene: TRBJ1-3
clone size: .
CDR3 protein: CASSPSAGRSGNTIYF
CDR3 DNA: TGTGCCAGCAGCCCAAGCGCGGGACGCTCTGGAAACACCATATATTTT